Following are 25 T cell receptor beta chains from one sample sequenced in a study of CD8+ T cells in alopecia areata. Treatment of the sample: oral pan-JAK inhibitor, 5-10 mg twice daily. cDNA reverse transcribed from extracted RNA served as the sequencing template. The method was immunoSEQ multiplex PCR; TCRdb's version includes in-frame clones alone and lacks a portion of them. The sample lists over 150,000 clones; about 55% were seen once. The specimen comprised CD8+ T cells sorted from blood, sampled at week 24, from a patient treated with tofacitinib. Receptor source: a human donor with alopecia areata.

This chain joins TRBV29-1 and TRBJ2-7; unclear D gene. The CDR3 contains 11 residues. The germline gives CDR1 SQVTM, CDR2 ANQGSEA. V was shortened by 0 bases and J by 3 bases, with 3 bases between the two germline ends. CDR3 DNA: TGCAGCGTTGAAGATGACTACGAGCAGTACTTC. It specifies CSVEDDYEQYF.

CDR3 nucleotide sequence: TGTGCCAGCAACAAGGGGGGCAGCACAGATACGCAGTATTTT. This codes for CASNKGGSTDTQYF. The V call is TRBV7-8, the J call TRBJ2-3; perhaps D is TRBD1 or TRBD2 (6 bases each). The CDR3 length is 14 residues. Germline loops: CDR1 SGHVS, CDR2 FQNEAQ. V lost 7 bases to trimming and J lost 0 bases, with 11 bases between them.

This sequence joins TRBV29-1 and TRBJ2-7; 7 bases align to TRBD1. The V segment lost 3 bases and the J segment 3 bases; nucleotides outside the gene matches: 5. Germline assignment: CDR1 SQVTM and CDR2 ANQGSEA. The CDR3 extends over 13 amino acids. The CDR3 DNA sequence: TGCAGCGTTGACGACAGGGACAACTACGAGCAGTACTTC. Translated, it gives CSVDDRDNYEQYF.

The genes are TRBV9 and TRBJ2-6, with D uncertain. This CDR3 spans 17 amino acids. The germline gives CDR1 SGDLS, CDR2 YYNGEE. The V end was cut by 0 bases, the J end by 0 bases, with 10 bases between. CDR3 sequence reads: CASSVDRTASGANVLTF. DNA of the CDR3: TGTGCCAGCAGCGTAGATCGTACAGCCTCTGGGGCCAACGTCCTGACTTTC.

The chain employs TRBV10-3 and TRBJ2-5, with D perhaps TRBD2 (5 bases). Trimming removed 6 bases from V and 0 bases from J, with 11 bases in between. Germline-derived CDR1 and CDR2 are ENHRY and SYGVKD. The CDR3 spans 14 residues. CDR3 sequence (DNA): TGTGCCATCAGAACTACTAGGGACCAAGAGACCCAGTACTTC. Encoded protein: CAIRTTRDQETQYF.

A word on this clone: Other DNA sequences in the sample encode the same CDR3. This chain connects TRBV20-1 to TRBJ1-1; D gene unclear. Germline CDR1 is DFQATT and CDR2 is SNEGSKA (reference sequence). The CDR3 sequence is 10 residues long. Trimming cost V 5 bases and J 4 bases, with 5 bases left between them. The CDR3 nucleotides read TGCAGTGCTGAGGGCACTGAAGCTTTCTTT. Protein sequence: CSAEGTEAFF.

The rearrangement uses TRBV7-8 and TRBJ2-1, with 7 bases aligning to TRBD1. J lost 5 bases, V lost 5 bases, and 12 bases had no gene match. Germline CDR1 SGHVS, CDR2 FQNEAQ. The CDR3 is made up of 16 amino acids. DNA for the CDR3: TGTGCCAGCAGCCTATACAGGGGTCACTTCAACAATGAGCAGTTCTTC. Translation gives CASSLYRGHFNNEQFF.

CDR3 protein: CASSLVSADTQYF. For the CDR3, the DNA is TGTGCCAGCAGCTTAGTCAGCGCAGATACGCAGTATTTT. V gene TRBV7-2 combines with J gene TRBJ2-3; no reliable D call. The CDR3 sequence is 13 residues long. In germline, CDR1 is SGHTA, CDR2 FQGNSA. Trimming took 1 base from V and 4 from J, leaving 6 bases between them.

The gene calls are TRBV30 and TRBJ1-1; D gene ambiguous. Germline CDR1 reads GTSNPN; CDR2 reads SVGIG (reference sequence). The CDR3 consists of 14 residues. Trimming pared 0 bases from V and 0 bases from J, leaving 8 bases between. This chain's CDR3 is CAWSVGSVNTEAFF. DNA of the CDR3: TGTGCCTGGAGTGTAGGGTCAGTGAACACTGAAGCTTTCTTT.

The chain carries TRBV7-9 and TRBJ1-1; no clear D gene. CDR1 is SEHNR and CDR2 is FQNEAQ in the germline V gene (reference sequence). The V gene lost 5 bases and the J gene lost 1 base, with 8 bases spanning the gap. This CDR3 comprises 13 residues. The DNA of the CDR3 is TGTGCCAGCAGCCCTAAGACGAACACTGAAGCTTTCTTT. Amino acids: CASSPKTNTEAFF.

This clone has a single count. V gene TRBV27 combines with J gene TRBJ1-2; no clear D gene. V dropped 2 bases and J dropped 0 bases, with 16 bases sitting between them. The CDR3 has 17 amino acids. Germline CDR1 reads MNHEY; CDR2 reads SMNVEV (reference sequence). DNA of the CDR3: TGTGCCAGCAGTTTAGGTTATCACACTGCAGCTAACTATGGCTACACCTTC. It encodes CASSLGYHTAANYGYTF.

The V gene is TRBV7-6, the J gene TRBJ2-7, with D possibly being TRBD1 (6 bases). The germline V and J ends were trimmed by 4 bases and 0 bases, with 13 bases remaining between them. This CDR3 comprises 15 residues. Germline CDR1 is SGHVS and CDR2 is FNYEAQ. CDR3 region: CASSSGTSSSYEQYF. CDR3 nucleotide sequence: TGTGCCAGCAGCTCCGGGACATCCAGCTCCTACGAGCAGTACTTC.

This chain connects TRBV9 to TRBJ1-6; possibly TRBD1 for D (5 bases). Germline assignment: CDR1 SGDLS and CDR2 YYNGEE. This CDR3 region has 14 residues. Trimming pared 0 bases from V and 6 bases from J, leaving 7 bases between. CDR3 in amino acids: CASSVGQLNSPLHF. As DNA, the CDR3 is TGTGCCAGCAGCGTAGGACAGCTTAATTCACCCCTCCACTTT.

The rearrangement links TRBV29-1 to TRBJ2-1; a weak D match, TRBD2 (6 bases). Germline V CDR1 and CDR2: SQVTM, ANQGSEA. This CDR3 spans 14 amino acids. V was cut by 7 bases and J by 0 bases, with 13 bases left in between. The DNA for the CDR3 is TGCAGCGCAGTGGCGGGGAGCTCCTACAATGAGCAGTTCTTC. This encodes CSAVAGSSYNEQFF.

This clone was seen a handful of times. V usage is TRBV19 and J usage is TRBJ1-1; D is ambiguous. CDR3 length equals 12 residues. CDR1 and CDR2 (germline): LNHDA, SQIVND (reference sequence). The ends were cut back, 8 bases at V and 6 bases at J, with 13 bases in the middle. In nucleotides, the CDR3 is TGTGCCAGTTCCGGGGTGTCGGCTGAAGCTTTCTTT. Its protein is CASSGVSAEAFF.

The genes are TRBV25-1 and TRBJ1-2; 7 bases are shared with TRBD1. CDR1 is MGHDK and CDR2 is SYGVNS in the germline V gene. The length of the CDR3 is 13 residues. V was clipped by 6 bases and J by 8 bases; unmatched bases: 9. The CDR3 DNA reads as TGTGCCAGCAGCAACGGGACAGTGTACGGCTACACCTTC. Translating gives CASSNGTVYGYTF.

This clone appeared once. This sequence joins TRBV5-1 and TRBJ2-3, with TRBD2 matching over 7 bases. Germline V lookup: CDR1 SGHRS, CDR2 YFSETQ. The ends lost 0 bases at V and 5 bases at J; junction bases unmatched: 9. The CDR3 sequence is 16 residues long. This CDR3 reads CASSLGAGGLVDTQYF. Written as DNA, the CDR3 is TGCGCCAGCAGCTTGGGGGCCGGGGGGTTGGTAGATACGCAGTATTTT.

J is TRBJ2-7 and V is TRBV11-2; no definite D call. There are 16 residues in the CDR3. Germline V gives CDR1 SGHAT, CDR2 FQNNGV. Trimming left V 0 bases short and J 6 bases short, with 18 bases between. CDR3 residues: CASSLDLVKDLSEQYF. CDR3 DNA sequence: TGTGCCAGCAGCTTAGATCTAGTTAAGGACCTCTCCGAGCAGTACTTC.

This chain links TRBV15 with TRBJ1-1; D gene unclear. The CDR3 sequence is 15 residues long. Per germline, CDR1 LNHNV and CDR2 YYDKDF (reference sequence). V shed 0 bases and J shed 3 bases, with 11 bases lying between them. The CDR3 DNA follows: TGTGCCACCAGCAGAGAGTGGGGAATAGACACTGAAGCTTTCTTT. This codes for CATSREWGIDTEAFF. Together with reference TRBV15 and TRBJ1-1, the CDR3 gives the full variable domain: DAMVIQNPRYQVTQFGKPVTLSCSQTLNHNVMYWYQQKSSQAPKLLFHYYDKDFNNEADTPDNFQSRRPNTSFCFLDIRSPGLGDTAMYLCATSREWGIDTEAFFGQGTRLTVV.

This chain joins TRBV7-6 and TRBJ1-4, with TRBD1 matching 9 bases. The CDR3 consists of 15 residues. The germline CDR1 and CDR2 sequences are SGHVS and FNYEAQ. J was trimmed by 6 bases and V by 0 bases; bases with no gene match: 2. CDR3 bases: TGTGCCAGCAGCTTAGCGGGACAGGGAGATGAAAAACTGTTTTTT. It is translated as CASSLAGQGDEKLFF.

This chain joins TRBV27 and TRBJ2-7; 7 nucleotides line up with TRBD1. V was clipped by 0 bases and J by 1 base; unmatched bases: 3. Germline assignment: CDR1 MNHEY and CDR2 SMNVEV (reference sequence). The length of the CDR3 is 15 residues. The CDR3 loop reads CASSLSAGGSYEQYF. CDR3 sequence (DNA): TGTGCCAGCAGTTTATCGGCAGGGGGATCCTACGAGCAGTACTTC.

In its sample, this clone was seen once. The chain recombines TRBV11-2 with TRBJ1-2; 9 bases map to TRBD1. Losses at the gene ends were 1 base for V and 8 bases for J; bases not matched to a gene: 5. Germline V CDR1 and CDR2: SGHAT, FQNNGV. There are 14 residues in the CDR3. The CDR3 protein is CASSLAGTGNGYTF. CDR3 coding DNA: TGTGCCAGCAGCTTAGCCGGGACAGGGAACGGCTACACCTTC.

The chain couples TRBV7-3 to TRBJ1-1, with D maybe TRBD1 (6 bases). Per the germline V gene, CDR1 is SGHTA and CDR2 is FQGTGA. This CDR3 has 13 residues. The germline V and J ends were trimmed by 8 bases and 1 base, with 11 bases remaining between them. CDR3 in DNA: TGTGCCAGCGGAGTCAGGGGGAACACTGAAGCTTTCTTT. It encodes CASGVRGNTEAFF. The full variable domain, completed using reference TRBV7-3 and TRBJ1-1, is GAGVSQTPSNKVTEKGKYVELRCDPISGHTALYWYRQSLGQGPEFLIYFQGTGAADDSGLPNDRFFAVRPEGSVSTLKIQRTERGDSAVYLCASGVRGNTEAFFGQGTRLTVV.

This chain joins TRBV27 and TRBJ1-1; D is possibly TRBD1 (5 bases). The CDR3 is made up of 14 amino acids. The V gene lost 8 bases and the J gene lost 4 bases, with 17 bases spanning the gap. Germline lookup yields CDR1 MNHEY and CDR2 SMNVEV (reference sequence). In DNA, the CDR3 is TGTGCCAGCCGTGGGGAGGCAAGGGGCACTGAAGCTTTCTTT. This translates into CASRGEARGTEAFF.

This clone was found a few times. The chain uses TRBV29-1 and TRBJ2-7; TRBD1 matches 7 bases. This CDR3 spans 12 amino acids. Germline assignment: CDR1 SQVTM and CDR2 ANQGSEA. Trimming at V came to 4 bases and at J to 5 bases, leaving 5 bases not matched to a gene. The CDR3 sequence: CSVVRGYDEQYF. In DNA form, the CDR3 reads TGCAGCGTTGTCAGGGGGTATGACGAGCAGTACTTC.